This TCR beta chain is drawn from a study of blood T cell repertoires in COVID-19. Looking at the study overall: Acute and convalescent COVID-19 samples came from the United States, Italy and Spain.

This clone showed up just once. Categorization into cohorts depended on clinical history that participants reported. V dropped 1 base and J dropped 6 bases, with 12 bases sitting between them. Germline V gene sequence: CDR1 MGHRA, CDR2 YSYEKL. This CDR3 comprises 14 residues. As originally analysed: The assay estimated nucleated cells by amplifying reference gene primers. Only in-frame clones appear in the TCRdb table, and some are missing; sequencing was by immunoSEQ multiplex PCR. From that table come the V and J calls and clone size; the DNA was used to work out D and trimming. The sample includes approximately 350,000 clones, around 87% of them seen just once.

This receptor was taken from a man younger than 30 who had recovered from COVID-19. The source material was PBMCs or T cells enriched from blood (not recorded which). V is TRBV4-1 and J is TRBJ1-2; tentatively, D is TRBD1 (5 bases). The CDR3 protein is CASSQAPGLDGYTF. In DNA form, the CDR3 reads TGCGCCAGCAGCCAAGCCCCAGGGCTGGATGGCTACACCTTC.